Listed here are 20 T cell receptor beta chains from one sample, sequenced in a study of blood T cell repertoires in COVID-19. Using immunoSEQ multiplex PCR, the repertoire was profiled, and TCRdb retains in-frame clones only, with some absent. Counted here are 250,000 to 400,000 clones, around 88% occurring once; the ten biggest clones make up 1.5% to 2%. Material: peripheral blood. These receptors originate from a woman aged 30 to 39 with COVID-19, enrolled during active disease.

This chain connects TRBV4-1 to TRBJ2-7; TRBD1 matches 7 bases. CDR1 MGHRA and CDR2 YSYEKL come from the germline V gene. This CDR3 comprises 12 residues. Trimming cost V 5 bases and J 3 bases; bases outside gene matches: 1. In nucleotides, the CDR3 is TGCGCCAGCAGCGGGGACAGCTACGAGCAGTACTTC. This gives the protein CASSGDSYEQYF.

The CDR3 DNA is TGTGCCAGTAACTTTTTCCGGGGGGACACTGAAGCTTTCTTT. It codes for CASNFFRGDTEAFF. This chain uses TRBV19 with TRBJ1-1; D is possibly TRBD1 (5 bases). The V gene lost 7 bases and the J gene lost 3 bases, with 15 bases spanning the gap. The germline gives CDR1 LNHDA, CDR2 SQIVND (reference sequence). The CDR3 covers 14 residues.

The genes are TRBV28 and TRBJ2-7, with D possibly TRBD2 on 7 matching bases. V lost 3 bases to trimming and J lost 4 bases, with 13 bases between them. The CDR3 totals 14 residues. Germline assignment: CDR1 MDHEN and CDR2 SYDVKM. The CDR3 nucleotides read TGTGCCAGCAGTTTCGGGGGGCCCGAATACGAGCAGTACGTC. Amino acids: CASSFGGPEYEQYV.

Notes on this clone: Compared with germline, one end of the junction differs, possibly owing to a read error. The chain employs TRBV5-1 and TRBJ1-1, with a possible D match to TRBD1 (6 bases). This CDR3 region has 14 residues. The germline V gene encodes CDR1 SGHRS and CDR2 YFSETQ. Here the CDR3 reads CASCLYGGAVEAFF. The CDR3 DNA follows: TGCGCCAGCTGCTTATACGGGGGGGCCGTTGAAGCTTTCTTT.

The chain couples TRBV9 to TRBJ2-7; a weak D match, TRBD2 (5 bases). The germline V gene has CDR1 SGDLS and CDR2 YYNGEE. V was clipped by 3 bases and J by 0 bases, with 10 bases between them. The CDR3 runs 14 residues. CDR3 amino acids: CASSAGESSYEQYF. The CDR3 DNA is TGTGCCAGCAGCGCCGGGGAAAGCTCCTACGAGCAGTACTTC.

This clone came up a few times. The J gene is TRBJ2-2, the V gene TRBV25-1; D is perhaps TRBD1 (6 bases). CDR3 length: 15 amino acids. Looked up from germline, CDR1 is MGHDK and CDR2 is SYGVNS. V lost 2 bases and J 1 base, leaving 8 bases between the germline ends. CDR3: CASSERTENTGELFF. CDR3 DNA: TGTGCCAGCAGTGAAAGGACAGAGAACACCGGGGAGCTGTTTTTT. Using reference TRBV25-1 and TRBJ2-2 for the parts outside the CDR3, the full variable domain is EADIYQTPRYLVIGTGKKITLECSQTMGHDKMYWYQQDPGMELHLIHYSYGVNSTEKGDLSSESTVSRIRTEHFPLTLESARPSHTSQYLCASSERTENTGELFFGEGSRLTVL.

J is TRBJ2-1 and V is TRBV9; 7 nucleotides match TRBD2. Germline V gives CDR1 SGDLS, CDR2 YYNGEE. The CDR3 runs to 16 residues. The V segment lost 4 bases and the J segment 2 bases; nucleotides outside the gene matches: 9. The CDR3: CASSLSGEGTYNEQFF. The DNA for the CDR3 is TGTGCCAGCAGCCTCTCGGGGGAGGGGACCTACAATGAGCAGTTCTTC.

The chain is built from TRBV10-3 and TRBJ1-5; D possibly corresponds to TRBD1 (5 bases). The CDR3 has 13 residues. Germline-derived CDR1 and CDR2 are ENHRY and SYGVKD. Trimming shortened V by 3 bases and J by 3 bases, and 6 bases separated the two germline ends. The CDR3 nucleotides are TGTGCCATCAGTGACAGGGTCAATCAGCCCCAGCATTTT. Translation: CAISDRVNQPQHF.

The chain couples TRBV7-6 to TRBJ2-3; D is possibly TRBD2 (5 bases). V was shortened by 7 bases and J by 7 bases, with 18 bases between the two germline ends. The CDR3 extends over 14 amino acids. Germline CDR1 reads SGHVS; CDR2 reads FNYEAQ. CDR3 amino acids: CASIPGSTLHTQYF. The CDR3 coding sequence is TGTGCCAGCATTCCGGGATCAACGTTACATACGCAGTATTTT.

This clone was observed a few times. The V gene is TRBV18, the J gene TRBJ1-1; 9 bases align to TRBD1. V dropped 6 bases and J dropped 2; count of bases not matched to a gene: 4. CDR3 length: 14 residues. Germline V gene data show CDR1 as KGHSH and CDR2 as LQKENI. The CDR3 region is CASSADRGNTEAFF. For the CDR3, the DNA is TGTGCCAGCTCCGCGGACAGGGGTAACACTGAAGCTTTCTTT. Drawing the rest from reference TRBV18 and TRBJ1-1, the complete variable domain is NAGVMQNPRHLVRRRGQEARLRCSPMKGHSHVYWYRQLPEEGLKFMVYLQKENIIDESGMPKERFSAEFPKEGPSILRIQQVVRGDSAAYFCASSADRGNTEAFFGQGTRLTVV.

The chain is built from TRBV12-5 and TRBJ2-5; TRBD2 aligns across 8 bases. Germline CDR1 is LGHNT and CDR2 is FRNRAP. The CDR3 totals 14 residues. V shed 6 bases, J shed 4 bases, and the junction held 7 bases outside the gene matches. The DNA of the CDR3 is TGTGCTAGTGGAACGGGGGGGCCAGTAGAGACCCAGTACTTC. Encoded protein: CASGTGGPVETQYF.

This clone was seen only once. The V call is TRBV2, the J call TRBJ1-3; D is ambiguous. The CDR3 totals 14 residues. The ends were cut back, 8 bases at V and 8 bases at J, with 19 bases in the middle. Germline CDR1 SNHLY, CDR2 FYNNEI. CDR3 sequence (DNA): TGTGCCAGCGGCCCTTCAGAGAGGGCGGACACCATATATTTT. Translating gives CASGPSERADTIYF.

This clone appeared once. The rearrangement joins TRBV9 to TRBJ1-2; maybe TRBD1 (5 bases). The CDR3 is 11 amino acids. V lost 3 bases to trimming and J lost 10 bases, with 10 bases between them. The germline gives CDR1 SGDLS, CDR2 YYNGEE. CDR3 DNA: TGTGCCAGCAGCGACAGGATGGACTACACCTTC. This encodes CASSDRMDYTF.

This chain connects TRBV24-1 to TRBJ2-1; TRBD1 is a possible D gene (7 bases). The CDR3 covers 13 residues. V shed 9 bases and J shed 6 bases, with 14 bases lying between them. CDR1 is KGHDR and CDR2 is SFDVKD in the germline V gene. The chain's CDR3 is CATEQGGINEQFF. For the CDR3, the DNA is TGTGCCACCGAGCAGGGGGGCATCAATGAGCAGTTCTTC.

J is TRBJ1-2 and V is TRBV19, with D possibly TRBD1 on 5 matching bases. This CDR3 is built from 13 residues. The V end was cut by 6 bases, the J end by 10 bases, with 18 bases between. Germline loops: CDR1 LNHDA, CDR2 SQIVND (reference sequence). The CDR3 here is CASRTPWGEDYTF. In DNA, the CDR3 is TGTGCCAGTAGGACCCCCTGGGGGGAAGACTACACCTTC.

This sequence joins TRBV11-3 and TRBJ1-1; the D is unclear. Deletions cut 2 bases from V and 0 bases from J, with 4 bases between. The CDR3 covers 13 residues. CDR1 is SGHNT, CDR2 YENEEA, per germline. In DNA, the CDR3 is TGTGCCAGCAGCTTACAGGTGAACACTGAAGCTTTCTTT. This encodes CASSLQVNTEAFF.

CDR3 region: CSVEDSGGNYGYTF. The CDR3 nucleotides are TGCAGCGTTGAAGATTCGGGGGGAAACTATGGCTACACCTTC. The chain links TRBV29-1 to TRBJ1-2, with D maybe TRBD1 (5 bases). Deletions cut 0 bases from V and 2 bases from J, with 10 bases between. This CDR3 has 14 amino acids. Germline V lookup: CDR1 SQVTM, CDR2 ANQGSEA.

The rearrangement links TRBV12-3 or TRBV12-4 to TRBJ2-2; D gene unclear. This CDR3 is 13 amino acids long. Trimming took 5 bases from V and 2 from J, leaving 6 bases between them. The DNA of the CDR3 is TGTGCCAGCAGTACTATAAACACCGGGGAGCTGTTTTTT. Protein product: CASSTINTGELFF.

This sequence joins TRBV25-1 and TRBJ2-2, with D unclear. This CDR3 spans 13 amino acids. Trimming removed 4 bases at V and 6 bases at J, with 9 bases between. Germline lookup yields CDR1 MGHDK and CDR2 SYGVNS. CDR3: CASSVGISGELFF. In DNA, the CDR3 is TGTGCCAGCAGTGTCGGTATTTCCGGGGAGCTGTTTTTT.

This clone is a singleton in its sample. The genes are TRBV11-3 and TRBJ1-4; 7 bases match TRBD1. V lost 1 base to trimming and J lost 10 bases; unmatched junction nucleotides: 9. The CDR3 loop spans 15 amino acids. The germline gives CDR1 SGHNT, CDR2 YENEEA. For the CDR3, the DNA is TGTGCCAGCAGCTTAGGACAGGGAGGCTTGGGAAAACTGTTTTTT. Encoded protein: CASSLGQGGLGKLFF. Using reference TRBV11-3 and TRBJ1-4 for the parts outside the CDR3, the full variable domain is EAGVVQSPRYKIIEKKQPVAFWCNPISGHNTLYWYLQNLGQGPELLIRYENEEAVDDSQLPKDRFSAERLKGVDSTLKIQPAELGDSAVYLCASSLGQGGLGKLFFGSGTQLSVL.